The entry below gives a single T cell receptor beta chain sequence along with its context. The sample belongs to a study of T cell responses to AZD1222 COVID-19 vaccine. Some clones are missing from TCRdb's copy, which holds only in-frame ones; the method was immunoSEQ multiplex PCR. Of fewer than 200,000 clones detected, about 90% appear once; the ten largest clones hold 4.4%. The CDR3 is made up of 11 amino acids. Germline CDR1 SGHTS, CDR2 YDEGEE. Trimming took off 0 bases at V and 3 bases at J, with 1 base between the two ends. The sequencing used peripheral blood, collected on day 0 of MenACWY control vaccination. This sequence originates from an adult in good health. This chain connects TRBV5-8 to TRBJ2-7; no clear D. The CDR3 sequence is CASSLGYEQYF. The DNA of the CDR3 is TGTGCCAGCAGCTTGGGCTACGAGCAGTACTTC.